A single sample is the source of the 10 T cell receptor beta chains below, sequenced in a study of T cells in Graves' hyperthyroidism and ophthalmopathy. What was amplified from RNA transcripts were TCR beta CDR3 regions. With the HTBI primer set, the TCR CDR3 went through a first round of RT-PCR. Each CDR3 protein gets one entry after TCRdb re-called the multiplex PCR reads with MiXCR. The sample has fewer than 300,000 distinct CDR3 sequences; over 12% are singletons. The source material was blood. These receptors were taken from a woman aged 50 to 60 with Graves' hyperthyroidism that later progressed to Graves' ophthalmopathy.

On this clonotype: Mismatch with germline at one junction end may stem from a read error. DNA of the CDR3: TGTGCCGGCAGCTTAGCGGGAGCTAGCACAGATACGCAGTATTTT. This codes for CAGSLAGASTDTQYF. The chain couples TRBV7-3 to TRBJ2-3, with 9 bases that match TRBD2. Germline CDR1 and CDR2: SGHTA and FQGTGA. The CDR3 totals 15 residues.

In this sample, this clonotype turned up many times. The J gene is TRBJ2-3, the V gene TRBV2, with D possibly being TRBD2 (7 bases). V was cut by 10 bases and J by 2 bases, with 16 bases left in between. The CDR3 totals 14 residues. Germline loops: CDR1 SNHLY, CDR2 FYNNEI. This chain's CDR3 is CATRRGGPTDTQYF. The CDR3 DNA reads TGTGCCACAAGGAGGGGGGGACCCACAGATACGCAGTATTTT.

This clonotype was observed at least ten times. This chain connects TRBV2 to TRBJ1-3; TRBD1 might be the D (6 bases). There are 13 residues in the CDR3. Germline loops: CDR1 SNHLY, CDR2 FYNNEI. The V and J ends lost 9 bases and 4 bases respectively, with 13 bases between them. The CDR3 spells CASLWGPGNTIYF. The CDR3 DNA is TGTGCCAGTCTTTGGGGGCCAGGAAACACCATATATTTT.

The table lists this clonotype with many counts. The rearrangement joins TRBV12-3 or TRBV12-4 to TRBJ1-2; tentatively, D is TRBD1 (5 bases). With 5 bases removed from V and 6 bases from J, the gap between germline ends came to 13 bases. This CDR3 region has 13 residues. CDR3 region: CASSNRDPHGYTF. DNA for the CDR3: TGTGCCAGCAGTAACCGGGACCCTCATGGCTACACCTTC.

This clonotype was seen repeatedly, ten times or more. The chain joins TRBV28 to TRBJ1-6; D perhaps matches TRBD1 (5 bases). V was cut by 2 bases and J by 6 bases, with 8 bases left in between. The CDR3 runs to 14 residues. The germline V gene encodes CDR1 MDHEN and CDR2 SYDVKM. The CDR3 reads CASSLGTLNSPLHF. The CDR3 DNA reads TGTGCCAGCAGTTTAGGGACCCTTAATTCACCCCTCCACTTT. The variable domain in full, completed from reference TRBV28 and TRBJ1-6, reads DVKVTQSSRYLVKRTGEKVFLECVQDMDHENMFWYRQDPGLGLRLIYFSYDVKMKEKGDIPEGYSVSREKKERFSLILESASTNQTSMYLCASSLGTLNSPLHFGNGTRLTVT.

The rearrangement links TRBV10-3 to TRBJ2-4; TRBD1 aligns across 7 bases. Germline V gene lookup returns CDR1 ENHRY and CDR2 SYGVKD. This CDR3 spans 16 amino acids. The V segment lost 0 bases and the J segment 6 bases; nucleotides outside the gene matches: 8. CDR3 loop: CAISESATGKGNIQYF. CDR3 in DNA: TGTGCCATCAGTGAGTCAGCGACAGGGAAGGGAAACATTCAGTACTTC.

This clonotype was counted at least ten times. The rearrangement uses TRBV6-1 and TRBJ2-5; tentatively, D is TRBD2 (7 bases). The germline V gene has CDR1 MNHNS and CDR2 SASEGT. The CDR3 covers 15 residues. V lost 7 bases to trimming and J lost 5 bases, with 20 bases between them. CDR3 in amino acids: CASTRGGGAEETQYF. CDR3 nucleotides: TGTGCCAGCACTAGGGGGGGGGGGGCCGAGGAGACCCAGTACTTC.

This clonotype was picked up many times. The chain couples TRBV7-3 to TRBJ1-2; maybe TRBD1 (6 bases). The CDR3 consists of 12 residues. The V and J ends lost 6 bases and 8 bases respectively, with 13 bases between them. Germline V gene sequence: CDR1 SGHTA, CDR2 FQGTGA. CDR3 DNA sequence: TGTGCCAGCAGATCCTCCGGGGGCGGCTACACCTTC. It yields the protein CASRSSGGGYTF.

About this clonotype itself: With a much larger clone just one base away, this may be a read error. The chain recombines TRBV18 with TRBJ2-1; weak D call: TRBD2 (5 bases). V lost 3 bases, J lost 2 bases, and 11 bases lay in between. Germline V lookup: CDR1 KGHSH, CDR2 LQKENI. The CDR3 extends over 15 amino acids. The CDR3 bases are TGTGCCAGCTCACCCGGGGATAACCCCTACAATGAGCAGTTCTTC. Translating it yields CASSPGDNPYNEQFF.

Regarding this clonotype: A much larger clone is a single base away; this may be a read error. The chain's CDR3 is CASSQIRGTDTQYF. DNA of the CDR3: TGTGCCAGCAGCCAGATCAGGGGCACAGATACGCAGTATTTT. This chain connects TRBV9 to TRBJ2-3; weak D call: TRBD1 (5 bases). This CDR3 has 14 amino acids. The germline gives CDR1 SGDLS, CDR2 YYNGEE. Trimming shortened V by 4 bases and J by 1 base, and 10 bases separated the two germline ends.